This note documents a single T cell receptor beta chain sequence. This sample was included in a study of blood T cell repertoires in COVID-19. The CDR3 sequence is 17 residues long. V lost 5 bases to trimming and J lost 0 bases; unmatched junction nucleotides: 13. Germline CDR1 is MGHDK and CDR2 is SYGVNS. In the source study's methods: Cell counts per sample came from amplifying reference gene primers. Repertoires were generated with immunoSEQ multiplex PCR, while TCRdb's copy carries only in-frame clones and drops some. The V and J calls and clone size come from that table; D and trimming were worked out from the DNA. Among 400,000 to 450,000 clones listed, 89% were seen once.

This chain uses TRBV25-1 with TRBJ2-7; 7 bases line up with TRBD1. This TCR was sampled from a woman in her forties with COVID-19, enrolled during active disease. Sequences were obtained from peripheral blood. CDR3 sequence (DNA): TGTGCCAGCAGTCCCCAAAGCGACAGGGACAGCTCCTACGAGCAGTACTTC. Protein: CASSPQSDRDSSYEQYF.